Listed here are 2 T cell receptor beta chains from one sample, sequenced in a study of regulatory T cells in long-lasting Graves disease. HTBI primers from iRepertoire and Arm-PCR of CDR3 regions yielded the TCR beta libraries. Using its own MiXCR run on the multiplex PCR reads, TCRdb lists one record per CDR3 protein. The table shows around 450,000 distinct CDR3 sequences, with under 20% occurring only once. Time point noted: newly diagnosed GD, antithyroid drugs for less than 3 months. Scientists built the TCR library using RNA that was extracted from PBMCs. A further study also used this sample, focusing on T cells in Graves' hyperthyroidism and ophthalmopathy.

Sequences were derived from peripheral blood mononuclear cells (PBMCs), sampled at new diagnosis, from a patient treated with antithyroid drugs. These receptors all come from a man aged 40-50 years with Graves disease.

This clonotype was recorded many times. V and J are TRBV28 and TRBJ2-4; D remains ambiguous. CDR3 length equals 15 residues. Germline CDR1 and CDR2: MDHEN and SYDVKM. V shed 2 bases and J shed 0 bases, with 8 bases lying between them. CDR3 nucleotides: TGTGCCAGCAGTTTAGTGGGGTCAGCCAAAAACATTCAGTACTTC. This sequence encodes CASSLVGSAKNIQYF.

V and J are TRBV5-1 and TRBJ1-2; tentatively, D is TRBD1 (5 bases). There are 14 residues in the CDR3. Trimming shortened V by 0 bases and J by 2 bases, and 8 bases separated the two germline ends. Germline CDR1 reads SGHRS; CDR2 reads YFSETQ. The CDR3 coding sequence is TGCGCCAGCAGCTTGGCCCCAGGGAACTATGGCTACACCTTC. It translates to CASSLAPGNYGYTF. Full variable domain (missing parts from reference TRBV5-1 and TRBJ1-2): KAGVTQTPRYLIKTRGQQVTLSCSPISGHRSVSWYQQTPGQGLQFLFEYFSETQRNKGNFPGRFSGRQFSNSRSEMNVSTLELGDSALYLCASSLAPGNYGYTFGSGTRLTVV.